This T cell receptor (beta chain) was sequenced during a study of cytomegalovirus exposure and HLA in healthy donors. This CDR3 spans 14 amino acids. CDR1 and CDR2 (germline): MNHEY, SMNVEV (reference sequence). Trimming shortened V by 6 bases and J by 4 bases, and 12 bases separated the two germline ends. A word on this clone: What it binds is not known.

The study, taken as a whole, reports: Most TCR sequences were seen very rarely across donors, but some public TCRs occurred in many. In a later analysis, at a false discovery rate of 0.05, 17,000 or so TCR beta sequences were associated with HLA alleles. In an earlier analysis, productive rearrangement rates for most beta V segments clustered near 87% or 30%.

Vbeta (60) and Jbeta (13) primers were used in the PCR. Original handling: A later analysis counted 65 million to 90 million unique TCR beta chains, some 12 million shared. Data came from immunoSEQ multiplex PCR; TCRdb stores just in-frame clones and leaves some out. V and J calls and clone size are given by that table; D and trimming were obtained from the DNA. In the table there are about 100,000 clones, 79% of which are singletons. The chain combines TRBV27 with TRBJ2-2; D remains ambiguous. This clonotype was sampled from a woman aged 35 to 49 in good health and CMV-seronegative. The sequenced sample was PBMCs. CDR3 region: CASSFLSGTGELFF. The CDR3 coding sequence is TGTGCCAGCAGCTTTCTGTCGGGCACCGGGGAGCTGTTTTTT.